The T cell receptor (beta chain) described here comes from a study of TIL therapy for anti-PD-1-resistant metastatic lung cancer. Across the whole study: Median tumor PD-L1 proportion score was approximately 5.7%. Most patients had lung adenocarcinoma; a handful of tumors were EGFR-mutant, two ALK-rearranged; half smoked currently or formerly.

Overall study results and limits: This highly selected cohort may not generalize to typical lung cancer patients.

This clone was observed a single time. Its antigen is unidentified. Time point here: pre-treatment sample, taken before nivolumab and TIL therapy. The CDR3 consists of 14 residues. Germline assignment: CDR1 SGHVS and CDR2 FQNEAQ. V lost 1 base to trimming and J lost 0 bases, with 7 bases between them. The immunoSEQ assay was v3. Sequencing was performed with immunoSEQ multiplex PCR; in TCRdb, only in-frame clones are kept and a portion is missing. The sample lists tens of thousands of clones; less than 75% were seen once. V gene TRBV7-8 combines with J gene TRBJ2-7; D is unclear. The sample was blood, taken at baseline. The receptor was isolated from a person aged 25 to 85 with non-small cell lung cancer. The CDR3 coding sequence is TGTGCCAGCAGCTTAGTTGCGGTCTCCTACGAGCAGTACTTC. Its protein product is CASSLVAVSYEQYF.